The 24 T cell receptor beta chains in this list originate from one sample, sequenced in a study of PD-1 blockade in classical Hodgkin lymphoma. TCRdb's copy holds only in-frame clones and misses some; the assay was immunoSEQ multiplex PCR. The table has about 14,000 clones, 83% seen once. With no exception, relapse followed autologous stem cell transplantation in all patients, and brentuximab vedotin exposure varied. This specimen was peripheral blood mononuclear cells (PBMCs), taken before the second cycle of nivolumab. These receptors came from a human donor with classical Hodgkin lymphoma.

The rearrangement links TRBV19 to TRBJ1-5; a weak D match, TRBD1 (6 bases). Between the trimmed V and J ends, which lost 1 base and 9 bases, there was a span of 13 bases. The CDR3 sequence is 14 residues long. CDR1 and CDR2 (germline): LNHDA, SQIVND (reference sequence). For the CDR3, the DNA is TGTGCCAGTAGTATAGGACAGGACCCCACGCCCCAGCATTTT. It specifies CASSIGQDPTPQHF.

The genes are TRBV4-1 and TRBJ1-5; 9 bases are a match to TRBD1. The germline V gene has CDR1 MGHRA and CDR2 YSYEKL. The CDR3 has 16 amino acids. The ends lost 0 bases at V and 2 bases at J; junction bases unmatched: 2. CDR3 region: CASSQEGQGGNQPQHF. The CDR3 bases are TGCGCCAGCAGCCAAGAGGGACAGGGTGGCAATCAGCCCCAGCATTTT.

This clone was detected only a few times. The rearrangement links TRBV6-6 to TRBJ1-1; 8 nucleotides align to TRBD1. V dropped 4 bases and J dropped 8; count of bases not matched to a gene: 6. The CDR3 totals 13 residues. Germline values: CDR1 MNHNY, CDR2 SVGAGI (reference sequence). As DNA, the CDR3 is TGTGCCAGCAGTTTGGGCAGACAGGGGGAAGCTTTCTTT. It yields the protein CASSLGRQGEAFF.

V gene TRBV27 combines with J gene TRBJ1-2, with D possibly being TRBD1 (5 bases). The CDR3 spans 15 residues. V lost 0 bases and J lost 5, with 13 bases in between. Germline V lookup: CDR1 MNHEY, CDR2 SMNVEV (reference sequence). The CDR3 reads CASSLSPGVLYGYTF. As DNA, the CDR3 is TGTGCCAGCAGTTTATCGCCGGGGGTCCTTTATGGCTACACCTTC.

V usage is TRBV27 and J usage is TRBJ2-7; 10 nucleotides agree with TRBD1. The germline V gene has CDR1 MNHEY and CDR2 SMNVEV (reference sequence). The CDR3 length is 14 residues. With 3 bases clipped from V and 4 bases from J, the junction kept 3 bases outside the gene matches. The CDR3 loop is CASSFRQGAYEQYF. In nucleotides, the CDR3 is TGTGCCAGCAGTTTCCGACAGGGGGCTTACGAGCAGTACTTC.

The gene calls are TRBV5-4 and TRBJ2-5; D call uncertain. V lost 0 bases and J lost 5, with 17 bases in between. This CDR3 region has 16 residues. Looked up from germline, CDR1 is SGHNT and CDR2 is YYREEE (reference sequence). The CDR3 is CASSLVNRALLETQYF. CDR3 in DNA: TGTGCCAGCAGCTTGGTCAACCGGGCTCTGCTGGAGACCCAGTACTTC.

V usage is TRBV6-5 and J usage is TRBJ2-5, with 9 bases fitting TRBD1. Germline lookup yields CDR1 MNHEY and CDR2 SVGAGI. The length of the CDR3 is 14 residues. Trimming took 1 base from V and 5 from J; bases not matched to a gene: 2. The CDR3 protein is CASSYYRGRETQYF. The CDR3 nucleotides are TGTGCCAGCAGTTACTACAGGGGGCGTGAGACCCAGTACTTC.

This chain joins TRBV28 and TRBJ2-7, with 11 bases fitting TRBD2. V gave up 4 bases and J gave up 6 bases; unmatched junction bases: 8. Germline CDR1 MDHEN, CDR2 SYDVKM. The CDR3 contains 15 residues. The chain's CDR3 is CASSSLAGGRVEQYF. As DNA, the CDR3 is TGTGCCAGCAGTTCGTTAGCGGGGGGGCGGGTCGAGCAGTACTTC. The complete variable domain, with remaining parts taken from reference TRBV28 and TRBJ2-7, reads DVKVTQSSRYLVKRTGEKVFLECVQDMDHENMFWYRQDPGLGLRLIYFSYDVKMKEKGDIPEGYSVSREKKERFSLILESASTNQTSMYLCASSSLAGGRVEQYFGPGTRLTVT.

The V and J genes are TRBV28 and TRBJ2-7; possible D gene TRBD1, 6 bases. The CDR3 extends over 14 amino acids. CDR1 and CDR2 from the germline V gene are MDHEN and SYDVKM. V lost 3 bases to trimming and J lost 2 bases, with 11 bases between them. The CDR3 DNA sequence: TGTGCCAGCAGTTTGGCAGGGGCCGCCTACGAGCAGTACTTC. Translated: CASSLAGAAYEQYF. Variable domain in full (rest from reference TRBV28 and TRBJ2-7): DVKVTQSSRYLVKRTGEKVFLECVQDMDHENMFWYRQDPGLGLRLIYFSYDVKMKEKGDIPEGYSVSREKKERFSLILESASTNQTSMYLCASSLAGAAYEQYFGPGTRLTVT.

The chain recombines TRBV19 with TRBJ1-2; D is perhaps TRBD1 (5 bases). There are 14 residues in the CDR3. Germline V lookup: CDR1 LNHDA, CDR2 SQIVND (reference sequence). V was pared by 9 bases and J by 2 bases, with 16 bases between. CDR3 sequence reads: CASRRGDRNYGYTF. The CDR3 region has the DNA TGTGCCAGCCGGCGGGGGGATAGGAACTATGGCTACACCTTC.

The rearrangement joins TRBV27 to TRBJ1-1; no clear D. This CDR3 is built from 15 residues. Trimming took off 4 bases at V and 1 base at J, with 13 bases between the two ends. Germline V gene lookup returns CDR1 MNHEY and CDR2 SMNVEV (reference sequence). The CDR3 coding sequence is TGTGCCAGCAGTTCGAGCCCATCACGGAACACTGAAGCTTTCTTT. This encodes CASSSSPSRNTEAFF.

The rearrangement links TRBV27 to TRBJ1-1; D unresolved. Germline V gene lookup returns CDR1 MNHEY and CDR2 SMNVEV (reference sequence). Trimming pared 2 bases from V and 4 bases from J, leaving 11 bases between. The CDR3 is 14 residues long. CDR3 in amino acids: CASSLGFEGTEAFF. The CDR3 DNA is TGTGCCAGCAGTTTAGGCTTTGAGGGCACTGAAGCTTTCTTT.

V usage is TRBV12-5 and J usage is TRBJ2-5; D is perhaps TRBD1 (7 bases). Germline values: CDR1 LGHNT, CDR2 FRNRAP. CDR3 length equals 16 residues. Deletions cut 4 bases from V and 4 bases from J, with 19 bases between. The chain's CDR3 is CASGWTDSGGRETQYF. The CDR3 coding sequence is TGTGCTAGTGGTTGGACAGACTCAGGGGGGCGAGAGACCCAGTACTTC.

This clone was seen once. The J gene is TRBJ1-1, the V gene TRBV5-1, with 8 nucleotides matching TRBD1. There are 16 residues in the CDR3. Per the germline V gene, CDR1 is SGHRS and CDR2 is YFSETQ. The ends lost 0 bases at V and 3 bases at J; junction bases unmatched: 7. The DNA of the CDR3 is TGCGCCAGCAGCTTGGGAAAAGACAGGGGTTACACTGAAGCTTTCTTT. The encoded protein is CASSLGKDRGYTEAFF.

This clone was picked up a small number of times. This chain connects TRBV4-2 to TRBJ1-3; TRBD1 might be the D (5 bases). The CDR3 loop spans 16 amino acids. The V end was cut by 4 bases, the J end by 2 bases, with 15 bases between. CDR1 LGHNA and CDR2 YNFKEQ come from the germline V gene. In DNA, the CDR3 is TGTGCCAGCAGCCCCTTGACGGGGGGTGCTGGAAACACCATATATTTT. Translating it yields CASSPLTGGAGNTIYF.

This clone has a handful of counts. The chain recombines TRBV2 with TRBJ2-2; no clear D gene. The germline CDR1 and CDR2 sequences are SNHLY and FYNNEI. This CDR3 spans 15 amino acids. The V end lost 11 bases, the J end lost 1 base, and 17 bases lay between the germline ends. CDR3 residues: CAGYPGPLNTGELFF. The CDR3 nucleotides read TGTGCCGGGTACCCAGGACCCCTGAACACCGGGGAGCTGTTTTTT.

The chain employs TRBV15 and TRBJ1-2; a possible D gene is TRBD1 (5 bases). V lost 0 bases and J lost 6, with 17 bases in between. The CDR3 has 16 residues. Germline V gives CDR1 LNHNV, CDR2 YYDKDF (reference sequence). The CDR3, as DNA: TGTGCCACCAGCAGAGATCAGGCGTGGGGCGCGGATGGCTACACCTTC. This encodes CATSRDQAWGADGYTF.

The V gene is TRBV19, the J gene TRBJ2-4; D uncertain. The CDR3 is 14 amino acids. CDR1 LNHDA and CDR2 SQIVND come from the germline V gene (reference sequence). V lost 0 bases and J 0 bases, leaving 3 bases between the germline ends. CDR3 nucleotide sequence: TGTGCCAGTAGTATAGATTTAGCCAAAAACATTCAGTACTTC. This codes for CASSIDLAKNIQYF.

This chain joins TRBV6-6 and TRBJ1-1, with D perhaps matching TRBD1 (6 bases). CDR1 and CDR2 from the germline V gene are MNHNY and SVGAGI (reference sequence). The CDR3 extends over 14 amino acids. Trimming stripped 3 bases from V and 10 bases from J, with 18 bases between. The DNA for the CDR3 is TGTGCCAGCAGTTATTCCCTGGACAGCCTAGTAGCTTTCTTT. Its protein is CASSYSLDSLVAFF.

The chain uses TRBV28 and TRBJ2-7; D gene unclear. Germline CDR1 reads MDHEN; CDR2 reads SYDVKM. V lost 4 bases and J lost 4, with 8 bases in between. CDR3 length: 12 residues. CDR3 sequence: CASSSTYYEQYF. The CDR3 nucleotides read TGTGCCAGCAGTTCCACGTATTACGAGCAGTACTTC.

V gene TRBV29-1 combines with J gene TRBJ1-3; unclear D gene. Germline CDR1 is SQVTM and CDR2 is ANQGSEA. V lost 7 bases and J lost 9, with 16 bases in between. The CDR3 loop spans 12 amino acids. For the CDR3, the DNA is TGCAGCGGTGTGACTGGGATCGGCACCATATATTTT. Protein sequence: CSGVTGIGTIYF.

This sequence joins TRBV23-1 and TRBJ2-3, with D tentatively TRBD1 (5 bases). TRBV23-1 is assigned to the ORF class and has an uncertain function. The CDR3 loop spans 16 amino acids. V lost 1 base and J lost 2, with 13 bases in between. The CDR3 here is CASSQLIGHLTDTQYF. Written as DNA, the CDR3 is TGCGCCAGCAGTCAATTAATTGGACACCTCACAGATACGCAGTATTTT.

The gene calls are TRBV5-1 and TRBJ1-1; D is uncertain. Trimming pared 0 bases from V and 1 base from J, leaving 7 bases between. CDR3 length: 14 amino acids. The germline V gene encodes CDR1 SGHRS and CDR2 YFSETQ. CDR3 sequence: CASSLGEPNTEAFF. As DNA, the CDR3 is TGCGCCAGCAGCTTGGGGGAACCGAACACTGAAGCTTTCTTT.

J is TRBJ2-1 and V is TRBV9; maybe TRBD2 (6 bases). Germline-derived CDR1 and CDR2 are SGDLS and YYNGEE. Trimming removed 0 bases from V and 8 bases from J, with 15 bases in between. The CDR3 loop spans 15 amino acids. This CDR3 reads CASSVDGGVSDEQFF. Written as DNA, the CDR3 is TGTGCCAGCAGCGTAGATGGCGGGGTGTCCGATGAGCAGTTCTTC. Together with reference TRBV9 and TRBJ2-1, the CDR3 gives the full variable domain: DSGVTQTPKHLITATGQRVTLRCSPRSGDLSVYWYQQSLDQGLQFLIQYYNGEERAKGNILERFSAQQFPDLHSELNLSSLELGDSALYFCASSVDGGVSDEQFFGPGTRLTVL.